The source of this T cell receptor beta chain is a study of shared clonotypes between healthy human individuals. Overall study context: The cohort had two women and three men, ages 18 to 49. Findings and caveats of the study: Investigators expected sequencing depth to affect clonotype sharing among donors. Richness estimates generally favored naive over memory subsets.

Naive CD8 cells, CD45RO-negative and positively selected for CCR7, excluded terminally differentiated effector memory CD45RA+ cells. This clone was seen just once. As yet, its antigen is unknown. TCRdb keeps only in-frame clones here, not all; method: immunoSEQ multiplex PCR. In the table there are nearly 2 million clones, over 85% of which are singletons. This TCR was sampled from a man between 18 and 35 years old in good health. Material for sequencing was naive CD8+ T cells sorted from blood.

CDR3 sequence reads: CASSQDQTGIHGYTF. CDR3 DNA: TGTGCCAGCTCACAGGATCAGACAGGGATCCATGGCTACACCTTC. The chain joins TRBV18 to TRBJ1-2, with 7 bases fitting TRBD1. Germline trimming cut 4 bases from V and 6 bases from J; bases unmatched to any gene: 11. The CDR3 length is 15 residues. Per germline, CDR1 KGHSH and CDR2 LQKENI.